This TCR beta chain was found in a study of lymphopenia after photon versus proton radiotherapy. Only in-frame clones appear in the TCRdb table, and some are missing; sequencing was by immunoSEQ multiplex PCR. Seen here are about 30,000 clones, nearly 95% observed once, and the top ten hold about 0.72%. Germline V gives CDR1 SGHDT, CDR2 YYEEEE. Between the trimmed V and J ends, which lost 9 bases and 4 bases, there was a span of 16 bases. The CDR3 contains 13 residues. Regarding the study as a whole: Proton therapy kept repertoires fairly stable, unlike photons, which gained effector/memory cells.

On this clone itself: Its specificity is not known.

Sequenced material: peripheral blood, taken from a patient treated with photon-based radiotherapy. This sequence joins TRBV5-6 and TRBJ1-2; the D is unclear. This TCR derives from a woman aged 50 to 60 with cholangiocarcinoma. CDR3 residues: CATRRGRGYGYTF. The DNA for the CDR3 is TGTGCCACTCGGCGAGGTCGGGGCTATGGCTACACCTTC.